This TCR beta chain was documented in a study of vaccination and CD4 T cells after COVID-19. Study-level information: As their vaccination, participants received two doses of either BNT162b2 or mRNA-1273 vaccine. Taking of post-vaccine samples occurred a median around 67 days after dose two (range 14 to 241).

The V gene's germline CDR1 is SQVTM and CDR2 ANQGSEA. The CDR3 is 13 residues long. V lost 4 bases and J lost 6; bases outside the gene matches: 6. This clonotype was seen just once. Time point meaning: late sampling 161 to 241 days after vaccination in three convalescent patients. Via MiXCR, TCRdb re-called the PCR reads, giving one row per CDR3 protein. This table has approximately 30,000 distinct CDR3 sequences, approximately 51% appearing once. Sequencing used CD4+ T cells from blood, obtained about 7 months after SARS-CoV-2 vaccination. The rearrangement joins TRBV29-1 to TRBJ2-3; TRBD1 matches at 8 bases. This receptor was taken from a human donor who had recovered from COVID-19. The CDR3 DNA is TGCAGCGTTGTTGGCAGGGGGCTGGATACGCAGTATTTT. This gives the protein CSVVGRGLDTQYF.